This TCR beta chain was identified in a study of T cell repertoires in cytomegalovirus infection. About the research overall: Public TCR beta signatures were indicative of both CMV infection and a matching HLA type.

This clonotype was detected ten times or more. The antigen is not known. Germline loops: CDR1 SGHTA, CDR2 FQGNSA. The V gene end was trimmed by 4 bases and the J gene end by 7 bases; junction bases not matched to a gene: 14. The length of the CDR3 is 16 residues. TCRdb itself ran the reads through MiXCR, one entry per CDR3 protein. The data hold almost 300,000 distinct CDR3 sequences, with about 8.8% observed a single time. Findings of the study overall: The ex vivo response was dominated by HLA-C-restricted CMV-specific TCR beta clonotypes. Cumulative public TCR beta family frequency identified carriers of CMV plus the relevant HLA.

The chain joins TRBV7-2 to TRBJ1-1, with 8 bases lining up with TRBD1. The source material was PBMCs. The TCR originated in a human donor in good health (CMV status not recorded). Some clones in this sample may be carry-over from other donors' samples. The CDR3 reads CASSYTGLGTGFEAFF. The DNA of the CDR3 is TGTGCCAGCAGCTATACGGGCTTAGGGACAGGATTTGAAGCTTTCTTT.